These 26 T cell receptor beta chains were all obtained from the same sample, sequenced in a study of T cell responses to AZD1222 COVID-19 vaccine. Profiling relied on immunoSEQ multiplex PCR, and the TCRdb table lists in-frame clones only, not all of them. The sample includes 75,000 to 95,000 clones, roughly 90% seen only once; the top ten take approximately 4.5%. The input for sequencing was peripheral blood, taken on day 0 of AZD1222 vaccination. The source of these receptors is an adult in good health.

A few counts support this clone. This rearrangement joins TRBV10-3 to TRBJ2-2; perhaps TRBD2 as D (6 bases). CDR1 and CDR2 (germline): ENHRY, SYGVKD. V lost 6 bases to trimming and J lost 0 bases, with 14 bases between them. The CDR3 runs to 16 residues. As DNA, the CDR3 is TGTGCCATCAGACCTAGGGGACTCGCGAACACCGGGGAGCTGTTTTTT. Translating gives CAIRPRGLANTGELFF.

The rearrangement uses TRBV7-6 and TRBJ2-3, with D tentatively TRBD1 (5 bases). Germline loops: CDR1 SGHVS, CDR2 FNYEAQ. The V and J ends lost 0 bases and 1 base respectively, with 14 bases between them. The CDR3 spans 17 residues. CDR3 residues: CASSLAPPGLGTDTQYF. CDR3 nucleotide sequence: TGTGCCAGCAGCTTAGCACCGCCAGGGCTGGGCACAGATACGCAGTATTTT.

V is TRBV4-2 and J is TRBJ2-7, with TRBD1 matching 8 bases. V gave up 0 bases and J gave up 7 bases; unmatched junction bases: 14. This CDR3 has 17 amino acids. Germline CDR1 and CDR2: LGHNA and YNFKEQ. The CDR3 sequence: CASSQDHAGQGAFEQYF. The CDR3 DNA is TGTGCCAGCAGCCAAGACCACGCGGGGCAGGGGGCTTTTGAGCAGTACTTC.

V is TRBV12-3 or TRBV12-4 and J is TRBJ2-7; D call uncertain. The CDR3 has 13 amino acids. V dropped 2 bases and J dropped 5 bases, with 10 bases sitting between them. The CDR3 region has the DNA TGTGCCAGCAGTTTAATATGGGCGGACGAGCAGTACTTC. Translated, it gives CASSLIWADEQYF.

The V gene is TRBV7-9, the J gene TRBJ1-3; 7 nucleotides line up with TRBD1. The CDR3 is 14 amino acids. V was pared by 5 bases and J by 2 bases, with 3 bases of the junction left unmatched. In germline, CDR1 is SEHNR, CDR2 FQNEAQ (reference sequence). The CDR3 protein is CASSTDRAGNTIYF. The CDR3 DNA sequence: TGTGCCAGCAGCACAGACAGGGCTGGAAACACCATATATTTT.

CDR3: CASSQAGVRGANVLTF. In DNA form, the CDR3 reads TGCGCCAGCAGCCAAGCCGGGGTTAGGGGGGCCAACGTCCTGACTTTC. The chain recombines TRBV4-1 with TRBJ2-6, with D tentatively TRBD2 (5 bases). Germline V CDR1 and CDR2: MGHRA, YSYEKL. This CDR3 has 16 residues. The ends were cut back, 1 base at V and 4 bases at J, with 11 bases in the middle.

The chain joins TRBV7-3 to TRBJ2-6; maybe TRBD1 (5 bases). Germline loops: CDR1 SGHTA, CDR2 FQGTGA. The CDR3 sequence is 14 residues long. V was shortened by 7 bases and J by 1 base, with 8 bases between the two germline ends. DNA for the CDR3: TGTGCCAGCAAAACAGGTTCTGGGGCCAACGTCCTGACTTTC. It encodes CASKTGSGANVLTF.

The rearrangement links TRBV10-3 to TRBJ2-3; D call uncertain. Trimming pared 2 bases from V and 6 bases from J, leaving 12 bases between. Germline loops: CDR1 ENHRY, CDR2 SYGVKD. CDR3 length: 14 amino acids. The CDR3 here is CAISEASQSDTQYF. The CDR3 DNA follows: TGTGCCATCAGTGAGGCATCCCAGTCGGATACGCAGTATTTT.

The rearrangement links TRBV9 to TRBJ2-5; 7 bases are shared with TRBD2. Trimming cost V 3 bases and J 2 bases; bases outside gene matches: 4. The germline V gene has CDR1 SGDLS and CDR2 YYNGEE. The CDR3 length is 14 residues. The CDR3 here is CASSAGLVQETQYF. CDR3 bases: TGTGCCAGCAGCGCCGGACTAGTACAAGAGACCCAGTACTTC.

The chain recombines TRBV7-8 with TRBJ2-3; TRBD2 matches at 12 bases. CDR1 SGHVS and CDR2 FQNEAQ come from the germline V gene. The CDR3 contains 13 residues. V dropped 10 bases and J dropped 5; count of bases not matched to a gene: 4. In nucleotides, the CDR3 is TGTGCCACCAGACTAGCGGGGGTAGATACGCAGTATTTT. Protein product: CATRLAGVDTQYF.

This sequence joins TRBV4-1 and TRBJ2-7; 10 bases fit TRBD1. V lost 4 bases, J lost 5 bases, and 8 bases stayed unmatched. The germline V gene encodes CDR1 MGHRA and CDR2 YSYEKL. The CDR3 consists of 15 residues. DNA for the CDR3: TGCGCCAGCAGCCTCGCTGAAGGACAGGGGGACGAGCAGTACTTC. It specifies CASSLAEGQGDEQYF.

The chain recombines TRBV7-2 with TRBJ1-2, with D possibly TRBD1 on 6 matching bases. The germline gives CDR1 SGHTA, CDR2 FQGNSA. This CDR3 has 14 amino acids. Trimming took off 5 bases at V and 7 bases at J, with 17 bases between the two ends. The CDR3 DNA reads TGTGCCAGCAGCCCGGGGGTAGGGGGGCGTGGCTACACCTTC. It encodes CASSPGVGGRGYTF.

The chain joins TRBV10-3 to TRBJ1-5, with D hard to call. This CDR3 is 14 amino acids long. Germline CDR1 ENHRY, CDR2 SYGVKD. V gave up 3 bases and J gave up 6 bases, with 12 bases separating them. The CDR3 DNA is TGTGCCATCAGTGAAGGTGGCCCGGTTCAGCCCCAGCATTTT. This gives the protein CAISEGGPVQPQHF.

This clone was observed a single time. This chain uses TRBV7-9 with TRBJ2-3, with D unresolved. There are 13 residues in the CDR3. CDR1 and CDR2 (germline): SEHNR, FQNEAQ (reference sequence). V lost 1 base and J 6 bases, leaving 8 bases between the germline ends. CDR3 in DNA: TGTGCCAGCAGCTTAGGGAGTCTGGATACGCAGTATTTT. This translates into CASSLGSLDTQYF.

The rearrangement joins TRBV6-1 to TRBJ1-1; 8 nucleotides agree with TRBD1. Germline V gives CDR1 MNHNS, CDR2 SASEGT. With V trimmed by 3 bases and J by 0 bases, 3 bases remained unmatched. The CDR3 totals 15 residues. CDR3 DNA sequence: TGTGCCAGCAGTGAGGGGACAGGCGTGAACACTGAAGCTTTCTTT. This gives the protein CASSEGTGVNTEAFF.

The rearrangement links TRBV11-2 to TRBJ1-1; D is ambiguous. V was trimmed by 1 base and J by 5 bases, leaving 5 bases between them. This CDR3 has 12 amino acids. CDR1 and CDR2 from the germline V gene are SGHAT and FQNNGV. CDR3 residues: CASSLAQTEAFF. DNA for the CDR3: TGTGCCAGCAGCTTAGCACAGACTGAAGCTTTCTTT.

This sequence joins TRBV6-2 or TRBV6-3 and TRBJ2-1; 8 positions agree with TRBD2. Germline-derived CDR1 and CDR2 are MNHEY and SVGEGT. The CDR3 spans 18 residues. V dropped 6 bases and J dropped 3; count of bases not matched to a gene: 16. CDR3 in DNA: TGTGCCAGCAGCAGCTTACACCCCGGGACTAGACTCTACAATGAGCAGTTCTTC. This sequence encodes CASSSLHPGTRLYNEQFF.

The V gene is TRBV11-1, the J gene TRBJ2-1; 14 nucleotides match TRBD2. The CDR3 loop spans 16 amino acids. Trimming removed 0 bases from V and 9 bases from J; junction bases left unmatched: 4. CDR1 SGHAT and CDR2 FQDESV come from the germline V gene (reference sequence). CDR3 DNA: TGTGCCAGCAGCTTAGCAGGGACTAGCGGGAGACGTGAGCAGTTCTTC. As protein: CASSLAGTSGRREQFF.

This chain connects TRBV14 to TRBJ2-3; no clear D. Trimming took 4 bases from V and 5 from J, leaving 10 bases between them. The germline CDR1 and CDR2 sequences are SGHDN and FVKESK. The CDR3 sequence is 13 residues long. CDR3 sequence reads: CASSLLGLDTQYF. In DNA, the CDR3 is TGTGCCAGCAGCCTACTCGGGTTAGATACGCAGTATTTT. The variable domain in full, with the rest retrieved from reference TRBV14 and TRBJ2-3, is EAGVTQFPSHSVIEKGQTVTLRCDPISGHDNLYWYRRVMGKEIKFLLHFVKESKQDESGMPNNRFLAERTGGTYSTLKVQPAELEDSGVYFCASSLLGLDTQYFGPGTRLTVL.

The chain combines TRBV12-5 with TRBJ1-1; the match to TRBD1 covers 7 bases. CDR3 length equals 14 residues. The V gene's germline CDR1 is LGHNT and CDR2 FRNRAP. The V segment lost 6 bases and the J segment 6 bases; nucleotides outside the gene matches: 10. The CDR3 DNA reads TGTGCTAGTGGAGAACTGGACAGGAGAGCTGAAGCTTTCTTT. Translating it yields CASGELDRRAEAFF.

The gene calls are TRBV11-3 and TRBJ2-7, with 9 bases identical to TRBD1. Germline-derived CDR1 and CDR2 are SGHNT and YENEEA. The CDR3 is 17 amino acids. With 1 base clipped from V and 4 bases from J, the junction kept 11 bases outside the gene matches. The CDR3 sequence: CASSLVTGTGRTYEQYF. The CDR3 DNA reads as TGTGCCAGCAGCTTAGTCACCGGGACAGGGAGAACTTACGAGCAGTACTTC.

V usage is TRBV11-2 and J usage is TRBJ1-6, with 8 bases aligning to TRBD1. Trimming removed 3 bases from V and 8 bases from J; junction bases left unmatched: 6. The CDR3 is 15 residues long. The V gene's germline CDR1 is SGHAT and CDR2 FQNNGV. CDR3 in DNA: TGTGCCAGCAGCTTGTGGACAGGGCTAGATTCACCCCTCCACTTT. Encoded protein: CASSLWTGLDSPLHF.

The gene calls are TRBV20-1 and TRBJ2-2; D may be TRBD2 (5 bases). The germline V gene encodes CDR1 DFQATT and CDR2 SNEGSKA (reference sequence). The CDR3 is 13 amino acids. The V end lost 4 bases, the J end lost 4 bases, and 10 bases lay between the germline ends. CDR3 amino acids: CSAIERSTGELFF. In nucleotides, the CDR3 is TGCAGTGCTATTGAGCGGAGCACCGGGGAGCTGTTTTTT.

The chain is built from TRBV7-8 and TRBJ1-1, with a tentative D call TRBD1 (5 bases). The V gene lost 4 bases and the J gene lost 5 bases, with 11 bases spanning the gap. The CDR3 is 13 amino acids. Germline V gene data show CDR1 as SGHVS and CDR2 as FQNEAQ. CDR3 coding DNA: TGTGCCAGCAGCTCAAGGGAGGGGACTGAAGCTTTCTTT. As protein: CASSSREGTEAFF.

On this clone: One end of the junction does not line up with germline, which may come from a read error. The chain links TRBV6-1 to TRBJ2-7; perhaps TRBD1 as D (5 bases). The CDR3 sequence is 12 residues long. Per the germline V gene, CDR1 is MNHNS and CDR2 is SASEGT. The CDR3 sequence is CASSEAWQGLKF. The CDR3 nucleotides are TGTGCCAGCAGTGAAGCCTGGCAGGGATTAAAATTC.

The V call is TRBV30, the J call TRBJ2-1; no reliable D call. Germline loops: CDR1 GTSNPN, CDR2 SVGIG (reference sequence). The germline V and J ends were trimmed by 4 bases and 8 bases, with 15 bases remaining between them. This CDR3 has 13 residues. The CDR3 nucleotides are TGTGCCTGGATGGGTATGTCTGTGGATGAGCAGTTCTTC. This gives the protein CAWMGMSVDEQFF.